This T cell receptor (beta chain) was recovered during a study of blood T cell repertoires in COVID-19. The overall study: Material from acute and convalescent COVID-19 was sourced from the United States, Italy and Spain. T cells, B-cell-depleted T cells, or PBMCs provided the cDNA or gDNA that served as material.

This clone turned up a few times. Study processing details: Amplification from reference gene primers served as the basis for estimated nucleated cell counts. The table came from immunoSEQ multiplex PCR; TCRdb's copy has only in-frame clones and leaves some out. V and J calls and clone size are as listed in that table; D and trimming were resolved from the DNA. The data show approximately 150,000 clones, about 80% seen once. The receptor was derived from a woman aged 70-85 years with acute or convalescent COVID-19. Source material: peripheral blood.

The CDR3 nucleotides are TGCAGCGTTGACCGGCTACAGGGGACCTCTGGAAACACCATATATTTT. This gives the protein CSVDRLQGTSGNTIYF. The genes are TRBV29-1 and TRBJ1-3; TRBD1 aligns across 7 bases. The CDR3 covers 16 residues. Germline CDR1 is SQVTM and CDR2 is ANQGSEA. The V gene end was trimmed by 3 bases and the J gene end by 0 bases; junction bases not matched to a gene: 8. The full variable domain, rest sourced from reference TRBV29-1 and TRBJ1-3, is SAVISQKPSRDICQRGTSLTIQCQVDSQVTMMFWYRQQPGQSLTLIATANQGSEATYESGFVIDKFPISRPNLTFSTLTVSNMSPEDSSIYLCSVDRLQGTSGNTIYFGEGSWLTVV.